This T cell receptor (beta chain) is drawn from a study of graft-versus-host responses after intestinal transplantation. Study overall: Each patient got anti-thymocyte globulin induction, then tacrolimus and steroids for roughly 3 years. General study results and limits: Peak GvH clone levels in circulation were associated with early post-transplant HvG declines.

Notes on this clone: Its antigen is unknown.

CDR1 and CDR2 from the germline V gene are LGHNA and YNFKEQ. V was cut by 2 bases and J by 1 base, with 11 bases left in between. CDR3 length: 15 amino acids. Profiled with immunoSEQ multiplex PCR; TCRdb holds only in-frame clones, not every one. The table records some 100,000 clones, 85% to 95% of them present only once. The input for sequencing was unstimulated CD8+ T cells sorted from spleen or lymph node cells, taken before transplant. This TCR came from a human donor who was the organ donor for an intestinal transplant. The chain carries TRBV4-2 and TRBJ1-2; unclear D gene. DNA for the CDR3: TGTGCCAGCAGCCAAACGGGGAGGCTTAACTATGGCTACACCTTC. It encodes CASSQTGRLNYGYTF.